These T cell receptor beta chains were read from a single sample in a study of blood T cells in healthy people across ages. Using its own MiXCR run on the 5' RACE reads, TCRdb lists one record per CDR3 protein. Among around 670,000 distinct CDR3 sequences listed, roughly 30% were seen once. Sequenced input: blood. The source is a woman at least 80 years old in good health. Each CDR3 is given with its conserved first and last residue. The D gene is left open where the match is weak. Expanded clones get a size class; other rows say once, few or many, or leave the size out.

cdr3_length: 14
j_call: TRBJ2-2
clone_size: once
v_call: TRBV30
d_call: .
cdr3_nt: TGTGCCTGGGGAGCGCGGGGTTACACCGGGGAGCTGTTTTTT
cdr3_aa: CAWGARGYTGELFF

cdr3_length: 15
j_call: TRBJ2-2
clone_size: .
v_call: TRBV2
d_call: .
cdr3_nt: TGTGCCAGCAGTGAAGGCCAGTTGAACACCGGGGAGCTGTTTTTT
cdr3_aa: CASSEGQLNTGELFF

cdr3_length: 16
j_call: TRBJ2-7
clone_size: many
v_call: TRBV4-1
d_call: TRBD1
cdr3_nt: TGCGCCAGCAGCCTCTCGCCGGACAGGGTCACCTACGAGCAGTACTTC
cdr3_aa: CASSLSPDRVTYEQYF

cdr3_length: 13
j_call: TRBJ2-7
clone_size: many
v_call: TRBV30
d_call: .
cdr3_nt: TGTGCCTGGAGTCGGCTAGCCGCGGGGGAGCAGTACTTC
cdr3_aa: CAWSRLAAGEQYF

cdr3_length: 14
j_call: TRBJ2-1
clone_size: once
v_call: TRBV7-2
d_call: .
cdr3_nt: TGTGCCAGCAGCTTTGAGGCGGATTACAATGAGCAGTTCTTC
cdr3_aa: CASSFEADYNEQFF

cdr3_length: 20
j_call: TRBJ1-6
clone_size: .
v_call: TRBV21-1
d_call: .
cdr3_nt: TGTGCCAGCAGCCTCCATCATGGACAGGGGCGTAGCTCCTATAATTCACCCCTCCACTTT
cdr3_aa: CASSLHHGQGRSSYNSPLHF

cdr3_length: 16
j_call: TRBJ2-1
clone_size: many
v_call: TRBV20-1
d_call: .
cdr3_nt: TGCAGTGCTAGAGCCGGAAGGCCTAGCGATATCAATGAGCAGTTCTTC
cdr3_aa: CSARAGRPSDINEQFF

cdr3_length: 13
j_call: TRBJ2-1
clone_size: many
v_call: TRBV20-1
d_call: .
cdr3_nt: TGCAGTGCTAGAAAGGGGCTTAGGGATGAGCAGTTCTTC
cdr3_aa: CSARKGLRDEQFF

cdr3_length: 13
j_call: TRBJ2-7
clone_size: many
v_call: TRBV5-1
d_call: .
cdr3_nt: TGCGCCAGCAGCTTCCGGTCGGTTAACGAGCAGTACTTC
cdr3_aa: CASSFRSVNEQYF

cdr3_length: 16
j_call: TRBJ2-5
clone_size: many
v_call: TRBV27
d_call: TRBD1
cdr3_nt: TGTGCCAGCAGTCCCTGGACAGGGAGTGGTGTTGAGACCCAGTACTTC
cdr3_aa: CASSPWTGSGVETQYF

cdr3_length: 11
j_call: TRBJ1-1
clone_size: few
v_call: TRBV18
d_call: .
cdr3_nt: TGTGCCAGCTCTCTTCGACAGGAAGCTTTCTTT
cdr3_aa: CASSLRQEAFF

cdr3_length: 16
j_call: TRBJ1-5
clone_size: .
v_call: TRBV6-6
d_call: .
cdr3_nt: TGTGCCAGCAGTTACCCCCAGGACAGAAACTATCAGCCCCAGCATTTT
cdr3_aa: CASSYPQDRNYQPQHF

cdr3_length: 13
j_call: TRBJ1-6
clone_size: few
v_call: TRBV6-6
d_call: .
cdr3_nt: TGTGCCAGCAGTTACGGGGACTCTTCACCCCTCCACTTT
cdr3_aa: CASSYGDSSPLHF

cdr3_length: 15
j_call: TRBJ2-5
clone_size: .
v_call: TRBV20-1
d_call: TRBD2
cdr3_nt: TGCGGCGCTAGTAGTCCTAGCGGCATGCAAGAGACCCAGTACTTC
cdr3_aa: CGASSPSGMQETQYF

cdr3_length: 13
j_call: TRBJ2-2
clone_size: few
v_call: TRBV5-1
d_call: .
cdr3_nt: TGCGCCAGCCGCTCCAGTAACACCGGGGAGCTGTTTTTT
cdr3_aa: CASRSSNTGELFF

cdr3_length: 16
j_call: TRBJ2-3
clone_size: .
v_call: TRBV7-2
d_call: .
cdr3_nt: TGTGCCAGCAGCTTAGAAAGGGGCGCTCGAACAGGTACGCAGTATTTT
cdr3_aa: CASSLERGARTGTQYF